The 22 T cell receptor beta chains listed next were all sequenced from one sample in a study of cytomegalovirus exposure and HLA in healthy donors (dated by TCRdb to the late 2010s). Libraries were constructed by the immunoSEQ multiplex PCR assay. The multiplex PCR relied on a mix of 60 forward primers for TCR Vbeta segments and 13 reverse primers for TCR Jbeta segments. Sourced from immuneACCESS, this table was stored by TCRdb with only in-frame sequences that have V and J called. A share of the clones is absent; for the studies checked, an unresolved V gene accounts for under half, and the remainder has no known explanation. Within this sample are some 54,000 clones, with about 84% of them counted one time only. Roughly 5.6% of the sample is taken by the ten largest. Material for sequencing was PBMCs. The receptor source for this set is a male donor in good health and CMV-seronegative.

This sequence joins TRBV4-3 and TRBJ1-5; D remains ambiguous. Germline CDR1 and CDR2: LGHNA and YSLEER. The CDR3 extends over 15 amino acids. The V end was cut by 5 bases, the J end by 0 bases, with 11 bases between. The CDR3 coding sequence is TGCGCCAGCAGCATAATACACAATAGCAATCAGCCCCAGCATTTT. This translates into CASSIIHNSNQPQHF.

This rearrangement joins TRBV7-9 to TRBJ2-7; 8 bases agree with TRBD1. Trimming took 4 bases from V and 2 from J; bases not matched to a gene: 13. Germline CDR1 and CDR2: SEHNR and FQNEAQ (reference sequence). The CDR3 extends over 17 amino acids. CDR3 loop: CASSSPDRVLFTYEQYF. The CDR3 DNA reads as TGTGCCAGCAGCTCTCCGGACAGGGTACTATTCACCTACGAGCAGTACTTC.

This chain links TRBV29-1 with TRBJ1-2, with D unclear. V lost 0 bases to trimming and J lost 1 base, with 6 bases between them. The length of the CDR3 is 13 residues. CDR1 and CDR2 from the germline V gene are SQVTM and ANQGSEA. CDR3 bases: TGCAGCGTTGAAGACAGTTTTAACTATGGCTACACCTTC. Translating gives CSVEDSFNYGYTF.

The J gene is TRBJ2-7, the V gene TRBV11-3, with a tentative D call TRBD1 (5 bases). Germline CDR1 reads SGHNT; CDR2 reads YENEEA. With 0 bases removed from V and 7 bases from J, the gap between germline ends came to 10 bases. CDR3 length: 13 amino acids. The CDR3 DNA is TGTGCCAGCAGCTTAGAGGGGCCCGGGGAGCAGTACTTC. Protein product: CASSLEGPGEQYF.

The J gene is TRBJ2-2, the V gene TRBV7-3; perhaps TRBD2 as D (6 bases). From germline, CDR1 is SGHTA and CDR2 FQGTGA. Between the trimmed V and J ends, which lost 3 bases and 3 bases, there was a span of 14 bases. This CDR3 region has 16 residues. The CDR3 DNA reads TGTGCCAGCAGCTTTAGGAGGGGTACCGACACCGGGGAGCTGTTTTTT. It specifies CASSFRRGTDTGELFF.

This clone was counted once. The V call is TRBV4-1, the J call TRBJ1-1; 7 bases match TRBD1. The CDR3 is made up of 14 amino acids. Germline CDR1 is MGHRA and CDR2 is YSYEKL. J lost 10 bases, V lost 2 bases, and 10 bases had no gene match. The CDR3 is CASSQTITGERAFF. For the CDR3, the DNA is TGCGCCAGCAGCCAAACCATTACAGGGGAGAGAGCTTTCTTT.

The chain combines TRBV5-1 with TRBJ1-1, with 8 positions matching TRBD1. J lost 1 base, V lost 4 bases, and 6 bases had no gene match. This CDR3 region has 15 residues. CDR1 and CDR2 from the germline V gene are SGHRS and YFSETQ. The CDR3 nucleotides read TGCGCCAGCAGCACTCAGGGGGCGACGAACACTGAAGCTTTCTTT. Protein product: CASSTQGATNTEAFF.

The chain has TRBV10-3 and TRBJ2-5; tentatively, D is TRBD2 (5 bases). The length of the CDR3 is 13 residues. V was cut by 2 bases and J by 5 bases, with 9 bases left in between. In germline, CDR1 is ENHRY, CDR2 SYGVKD. This CDR3 is CAISERGMETQYF. The CDR3 DNA is TGTGCCATCAGTGAGCGGGGTATGGAGACCCAGTACTTC.

The chain combines TRBV14 with TRBJ1-2; D remains ambiguous. V lost 2 bases to trimming and J lost 7 bases, with 11 bases between them. The length of the CDR3 is 13 residues. Germline CDR1 and CDR2: SGHDN and FVKESK. CDR3 loop: CASSQTADSGYTF. CDR3 in DNA: TGTGCCAGCAGCCAAACGGCAGACTCTGGCTACACCTTC.

This clone has just one count. The chain joins TRBV7-3 to TRBJ2-7; 10 bases match TRBD2. Germline CDR1 and CDR2: SGHTA and FQGTGA. The junction had 9 bases not matched to a gene; V was cut back by 5 bases and J by 5 bases. The CDR3 length is 15 residues. In DNA form, the CDR3 reads TGTGCCAGCAGCCCAGCCCTAGCGGGGGTACACGAGCAGTACTTC. This translates into CASSPALAGVHEQYF.

The V gene is TRBV5-6, the J gene TRBJ2-1; 8 bases fit TRBD1. V lost 4 bases and J lost 0; bases outside the gene matches: 6. In germline, CDR1 is SGHDT, CDR2 YYEEEE. CDR3 length: 16 amino acids. The CDR3 region has the DNA TGTGCCAGCAGCACCCGGACAGGGAGCTCCTACAATGAGCAGTTCTTC. Translated: CASSTRTGSSYNEQFF.

The chain combines TRBV27 with TRBJ1-1, with 8 bases fitting TRBD1. The CDR3 consists of 15 residues. The V and J ends lost 5 bases and 6 bases, in that order; junction bases with no gene match: 11. Germline CDR1 MNHEY, CDR2 SMNVEV (reference sequence). CDR3 residues: CASSPGTGRQAEAFF. CDR3 sequence (DNA): TGTGCCAGCAGTCCGGGGACAGGCAGACAGGCTGAAGCTTTCTTT.

The V call is TRBV6-6, the J call TRBJ2-3; the D gene is possibly TRBD2 (5 bases). Looked up from germline, CDR1 is MNHNY and CDR2 is SVGAGI (reference sequence). Trimming cost V 8 bases and J 4 bases, with 16 bases left between them. The CDR3 runs 14 residues. The CDR3 sequence is CASREGQWADTQYF. CDR3 in DNA: TGTGCCAGCCGGGAAGGGCAATGGGCAGATACGCAGTATTTT.

In nucleotides, the CDR3 is TGTGCCAGCAGCTTAGAGGGACATCCCCAGCATTTT. Its translation: CASSLEGHPQHF. V usage is TRBV7-9 and J usage is TRBJ1-5; TRBD1 might be the D (6 bases). Germline V gives CDR1 SEHNR, CDR2 FQNEAQ (reference sequence). This CDR3 has 12 residues. Between the trimmed V and J ends, which lost 1 base and 10 bases, there was a span of 8 bases. The variable domain in full, completed from reference TRBV7-9 and TRBJ1-5, reads DTGVSQNPRHKITKRGQNVTFRCDPISEHNRLYWYRQTLGQGPEFLTYFQNEAQLEKSRLLSDRFSAERPKGSFSTLEIQRTEQGDSAMYLCASSLEGHPQHFGDGTRLSIL.

The chain couples TRBV7-8 to TRBJ1-1, with D possibly being TRBD1 (5 bases). Deletions cut 1 base from V and 4 bases from J, with 10 bases between. The CDR3 length is 14 residues. Germline-derived CDR1 and CDR2 are SGHVS and FQNEAQ. CDR3 amino acids: CASSLGSGGTEAFF. Here the CDR3 DNA reads TGTGCCAGCAGCTTAGGTTCCGGGGGCACTGAAGCTTTCTTT.

As for this clone: Mismatch with germline at one junction end may stem from a read error. This rearrangement joins TRBV7-7 to TRBJ2-5, with D perhaps TRBD1 (5 bases). Germline CDR1 and CDR2: SSHAT and FNYEAQ (reference sequence). This CDR3 comprises 14 residues. The CDR3 sequence is CASSLGAGQETQYF. DNA for the CDR3: TGTGCTAGCAGCTTAGGGGCTGGCCAGGAGACCCAGTACTTC.

The chain uses TRBV18 and TRBJ2-7; TRBD1 is a possible D gene (5 bases). This CDR3 comprises 13 residues. Germline values: CDR1 KGHSH, CDR2 LQKENI. Deletions cut 4 bases from V and 3 bases from J, with 10 bases between. CDR3 coding DNA: TGTGCCAGCTCACTCGGACACCTCTACGAGCAGTACTTC. It encodes CASSLGHLYEQYF. The entire variable domain, with the rest obtained from reference TRBV18 and TRBJ2-7, is as follows: NAGVMQNPRHLVRRRGQEARLRCSPMKGHSHVYWYRQLPEEGLKFMVYLQKENIIDESGMPKERFSAEFPKEGPSILRIQQVVRGDSAAYFCASSLGHLYEQYFGPGTRLTVT.

The gene calls are TRBV7-3 and TRBJ2-1; D is unclear. This CDR3 comprises 14 residues. In germline, CDR1 is SGHTA, CDR2 FQGTGA. V lost 5 bases and J lost 9, with 17 bases in between. In DNA form, the CDR3 reads TGTGCCAGCAGCGTACTACACGGAGATTCTGAGCAGTTCTTC. As protein: CASSVLHGDSEQFF.

The V and J genes are TRBV7-2 and TRBJ1-2, with 10 nucleotides matching TRBD1. CDR1 is SGHTA and CDR2 is FQGNSA in the germline V gene. V shed 5 bases, J shed 5 bases, and the junction held 8 bases outside the gene matches. CDR3 length: 15 residues. CDR3 residues: CASSARQGAEYGYTF. In DNA form, the CDR3 reads TGTGCCAGCAGCGCGAGACAGGGGGCGGAATATGGCTACACCTTC.

The chain carries TRBV4-3 and TRBJ1-3, with D uncertain. The germline gives CDR1 LGHNA, CDR2 YSLEER. Trimming cost V 0 bases and J 2 bases, with 17 bases left between them. This CDR3 comprises 18 residues. The CDR3 sequence is CASSQELSFVGAGNTIYF. The CDR3 DNA reads as TGCGCCAGCAGCCAAGAACTTAGTTTTGTCGGGGCTGGAAACACCATATATTTT.

This chain joins TRBV13 and TRBJ2-7, with TRBD1 matching 8 bases. The germline CDR1 and CDR2 sequences are PRHDT and FYEKMQ (reference sequence). V dropped 5 bases and J dropped 2; count of bases not matched to a gene: 11. This CDR3 comprises 16 residues. The CDR3 loop is CASSNPDRGSTYEQYF. The CDR3, as DNA: TGTGCCAGCAGCAACCCCGACAGGGGTAGCACCTACGAGCAGTACTTC.

The chain joins TRBV27 to TRBJ2-5; TRBD2 matches 8 bases. Matching the DNA end better, TRBJ2-7 makes the J call doubtful. This CDR3 is built from 15 residues. Germline-derived CDR1 and CDR2 are MNHEY and SMNVEV (reference sequence). The CDR3 DNA sequence: TGTGCCAGCAGTTTCAGCGGGGGTGGAACCTACGAGCAGTACTTC. Translated, it gives CASSFSGGGTYEQYF.